One and the same sample provided the 21 T cell receptor beta chains below, sequenced in a study of T cell responses to AZD1222 COVID-19 vaccine. Produced via immunoSEQ multiplex PCR; TCRdb's table is partial and in-frame only. The profile covers about 130,000 clones, with 85% to 95% appearing a single time and around 7.1% taken by the ten largest. This material consisted of peripheral blood, taken 28 days after the second AZD1222 dose. Every receptor here comes from an adult who received the AZD1222 COVID-19 vaccine.

CDR3 sequence: CASSPRGVQGNRYTF. As DNA, the CDR3 is TGTGCCAGCAGCCCGAGGGGGGTCCAGGGGAATCGCTACACCTTC. This chain links TRBV5-8 with TRBJ1-2; TRBD1 might be the D (6 bases). The length of the CDR3 is 15 residues. The V gene lost 4 bases and the J gene lost 9 bases, with 22 bases spanning the gap. Germline V gives CDR1 SGHTS, CDR2 YDEGEE.

The chain has TRBV10-3 and TRBJ1-1, with TRBD1 identical over 10 bases. Germline trimming cut 10 bases from V and 4 bases from J; bases unmatched to any gene: 6. CDR3 length: 13 residues. Germline V gives CDR1 ENHRY, CDR2 SYGVKD. CDR3 DNA sequence: TGTGCCACGAACCGGGACAGGGGCACTGAAGCTTTCTTT. Amino acid sequence: CATNRDRGTEAFF.

The chain recombines TRBV2 with TRBJ2-2; no definite D call. The CDR3 spans 12 residues. From germline, CDR1 is SNHLY and CDR2 FYNNEI. Trimming removed 6 bases from V and 3 bases from J, with 5 bases in between. The CDR3 DNA sequence: TGTGCCAGCAGGGATGACACCGGGGAGCTGTTTTTT. This translates into CASRDDTGELFF.

The rearrangement uses TRBV5-5 and TRBJ1-3; D is possibly TRBD1 (5 bases). Germline CDR1 reads SGHKS; CDR2 reads YYEKEE (reference sequence). The V gene lost 3 bases and the J gene lost 4 bases, with 14 bases spanning the gap. This CDR3 is 15 amino acids long. The CDR3 protein is CASSWDLVNGNTIYF. The CDR3 DNA reads as TGTGCCAGCAGCTGGGACCTAGTGAACGGAAACACCATATATTTT.

This clone was found a few times. The V call is TRBV10-3, the J call TRBJ1-2; no clear D. Deletions cut 7 bases from V and 0 bases from J, with 15 bases between. The CDR3 totals 15 residues. Germline V gene sequence: CDR1 ENHRY, CDR2 SYGVKD. The CDR3 sequence: CAITGGLPANYGYTF. The CDR3, as DNA: TGTGCCATCACGGGCGGACTGCCAGCTAACTATGGCTACACCTTC.

This chain links TRBV6-4 with TRBJ2-3; 12 nucleotides match TRBD2. The CDR3 consists of 15 residues. Germline loops: CDR1 MRHNA, CDR2 SNTAGT. Unmatched junction bases numbered 5, after V lost 6 bases and J lost 4 bases. The CDR3 region has the DNA TGTGCCAGCAGCTCCTCTAGCGGGGGGGCAGATACGCAGTATTTT. Translating it yields CASSSSSGGADTQYF.

The chain links TRBV7-2 to TRBJ2-7; D is possibly TRBD2 (6 bases). The V end lost 0 bases, the J end lost 4 bases, and 7 bases lay between the germline ends. Per the germline V gene, CDR1 is SGHTA and CDR2 is FQGNSA. This CDR3 region has 13 residues. CDR3 in DNA: TGTGCCAGCAGCTTAGCTGGGGGGTACGAGCAGTACTTC. It encodes CASSLAGGYEQYF.

CDR3 region: CATSDGANTEAFF. The DNA for the CDR3 is TGTGCCACCAGCGATGGGGCGAACACTGAAGCTTTCTTT. The J gene is TRBJ1-1, the V gene TRBV24-1; TRBD1 is a possible D gene (5 bases). V dropped 7 bases and J dropped 1 base, with 9 bases sitting between them. The CDR3 has 13 amino acids. Germline-derived CDR1 and CDR2 are KGHDR and SFDVKD.

The J gene is TRBJ1-2, the V gene TRBV6-5, with D perhaps TRBD1 (6 bases). Looked up from germline, CDR1 is MNHEY and CDR2 is SVGAGI. The V and J ends lost 0 bases and 4 bases respectively, with 12 bases between them. The CDR3 runs to 15 residues. The CDR3 DNA reads as TGTGCCAGCAGTTACTCATTGGGGGGCGCCTATGGCTACACCTTC. Translated, it gives CASSYSLGGAYGYTF.

For this clone: Other DNA sequences of this sample code for an identical CDR3. The DNA of the CDR3 is TGTGCCAGCAGCGCGGACAGGGATTCACCCCTCCACTTT. Translation: CASSADRDSPLHF. V gene TRBV9 combines with J gene TRBJ1-6; TRBD1 aligns across 8 bases. This CDR3 is built from 13 residues. Per the germline V gene, CDR1 is SGDLS and CDR2 is YYNGEE. Germline trimming cut 3 bases from V and 8 bases from J; bases unmatched to any gene: 1.

The rearrangement links TRBV2 to TRBJ1-2; 7 bases line up with TRBD1. V trimming: 11 bases; J trimming: 0 bases; junction bases outside the gene matches: 6. CDR3 length equals 13 residues. Germline CDR1 SNHLY, CDR2 FYNNEI. As DNA, the CDR3 is TGTGCCGGAAGGACAGGCACTAACTATGGCTACACCTTC. It codes for CAGRTGTNYGYTF.

The chain employs TRBV29-1 and TRBJ1-2, with D tentatively TRBD1 (6 bases). Germline values: CDR1 SQVTM, CDR2 ANQGSEA. Trimming removed 4 bases from V and 2 bases from J, with 8 bases in between. CDR3 length equals 12 residues. The CDR3 DNA reads as TGCAGCGTTGGAGGGGGAAACTATGGCTACACCTTC. The encoded protein is CSVGGGNYGYTF.

V is TRBV27 and J is TRBJ2-7; 7 nucleotides agree with TRBD2. The V segment lost 8 bases and the J segment 4 bases; nucleotides outside the gene matches: 11. From germline, CDR1 is MNHEY and CDR2 SMNVEV (reference sequence). CDR3 length: 14 amino acids. In DNA form, the CDR3 reads TGTGCCAGCGGTCAGGGAGGGGCCCTTTACGAGCAGTACTTC. Its translation is CASGQGGALYEQYF.

The V and J genes are TRBV30 and TRBJ2-1; a possible D gene is TRBD1 (6 bases). The CDR3 is made up of 14 amino acids. Germline V gives CDR1 GTSNPN, CDR2 SVGIG (reference sequence). V was clipped by 3 bases and J by 4 bases, with 13 bases between them. The CDR3 is CAWRTGSTYNEQFF. CDR3 bases: TGTGCCTGGAGAACAGGGTCTACTTACAATGAGCAGTTCTTC.

The V gene is TRBV9, the J gene TRBJ1-2, with 9 bases matching TRBD1. Per the germline V gene, CDR1 is SGDLS and CDR2 is YYNGEE. This CDR3 has 18 amino acids. J lost 6 bases, V lost 4 bases, and 19 bases had no gene match. The CDR3 nucleotides read TGTGCCAGCAGCCCGAGGGTGGGACAGGGAAGTCAGTTTGATGGCTACACCTTC. Translating it yields CASSPRVGQGSQFDGYTF.

The rearrangement uses TRBV18 and TRBJ2-7; D remains ambiguous. Trimming cost V 0 bases and J 3 bases, with 6 bases left between them. Germline V lookup: CDR1 KGHSH, CDR2 LQKENI. The CDR3 contains 13 residues. The CDR3 bases are TGTGCCAGCTCACCACCAAACAGCTACGAGCAGTACTTC. This sequence encodes CASSPPNSYEQYF.

CDR3 sequence: CASSIGGTEAFF. CDR3 in DNA: TGTGCCTCGTCGATCGGGGGCACTGAAGCTTTCTTT. The V and J genes are TRBV30 and TRBJ1-1, with D possibly TRBD1 on 5 matching bases. Germline CDR1 reads GTSNPN; CDR2 reads SVGIG (reference sequence). There are 12 residues in the CDR3. The germline V and J ends were trimmed by 7 bases and 4 bases, with 13 bases remaining between them.

Written as DNA, the CDR3 is TGTGCCAGCAGTCACGACAGGGCTCTCTATGGCTACACCTTC. Protein: CASSHDRALYGYTF. V usage is TRBV27 and J usage is TRBJ1-2; the match to TRBD1 covers 7 bases. The CDR3 covers 14 residues. Trimming cost V 5 bases and J 4 bases; bases outside gene matches: 7. Germline loops: CDR1 MNHEY, CDR2 SMNVEV (reference sequence).

The chain joins TRBV5-4 to TRBJ1-2; D is ambiguous. This CDR3 has 13 amino acids. Germline-derived CDR1 and CDR2 are SGHNT and YYREEE (reference sequence). V was clipped by 4 bases and J by 6 bases, with 13 bases between them. CDR3 nucleotide sequence: TGTGCCAGCAGCCCTGCTTTTGTTAATGGCTACACCTTC. This encodes CASSPAFVNGYTF.

The rearrangement links TRBV4-3 to TRBJ2-3; D perhaps matches TRBD1 (5 bases). This CDR3 has 17 amino acids. V was shortened by 0 bases and J by 0 bases, with 13 bases between the two germline ends. CDR1 and CDR2 from the germline V gene are LGHNA and YSLEER. The CDR3 nucleotides read TGCGCCAGCAGCCAAGAGGGGCAGATGACTAGCACAGATACGCAGTATTTT. It encodes CASSQEGQMTSTDTQYF.

With regard to this clone: The junction departs from the called germline gene at one end, perhaps through a read error. V and J are TRBV29-1 and TRBJ1-2, with D possibly being TRBD1 (6 bases). From germline, CDR1 is SQVTM and CDR2 ANQGSEA. The CDR3 extends over 13 amino acids. The CDR3, as DNA: TGCAGCGTCGAAGGGGGGGGGCCTAATGGCTACACCTTC. This codes for CSVEGGGPNGYTF.